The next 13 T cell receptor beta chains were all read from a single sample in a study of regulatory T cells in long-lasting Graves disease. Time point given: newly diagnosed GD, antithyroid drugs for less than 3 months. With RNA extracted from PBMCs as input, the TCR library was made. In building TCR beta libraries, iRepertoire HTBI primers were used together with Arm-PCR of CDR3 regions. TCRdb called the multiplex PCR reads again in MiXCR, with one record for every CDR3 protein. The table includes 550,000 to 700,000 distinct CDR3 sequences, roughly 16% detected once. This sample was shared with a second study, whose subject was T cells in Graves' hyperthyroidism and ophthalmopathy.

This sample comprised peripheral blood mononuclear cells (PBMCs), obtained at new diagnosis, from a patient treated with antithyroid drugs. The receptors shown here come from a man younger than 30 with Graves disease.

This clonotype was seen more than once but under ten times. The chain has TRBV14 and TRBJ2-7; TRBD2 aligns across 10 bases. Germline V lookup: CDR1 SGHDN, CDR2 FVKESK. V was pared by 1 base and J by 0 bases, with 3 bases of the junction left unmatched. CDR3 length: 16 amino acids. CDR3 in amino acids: CASSQASGSNSYEQYF. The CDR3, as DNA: TGTGCCAGCAGCCAAGCTAGCGGGAGTAACTCCTACGAGCAGTACTTC.

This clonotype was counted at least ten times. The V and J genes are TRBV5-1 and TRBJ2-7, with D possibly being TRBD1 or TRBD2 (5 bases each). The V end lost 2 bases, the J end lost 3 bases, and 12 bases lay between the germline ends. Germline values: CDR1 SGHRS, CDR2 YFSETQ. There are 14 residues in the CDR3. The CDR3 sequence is CASSFRDGHYEQYF. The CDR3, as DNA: TGCGCCAGCAGCTTTAGGGACGGTCACTACGAGCAGTACTTC.

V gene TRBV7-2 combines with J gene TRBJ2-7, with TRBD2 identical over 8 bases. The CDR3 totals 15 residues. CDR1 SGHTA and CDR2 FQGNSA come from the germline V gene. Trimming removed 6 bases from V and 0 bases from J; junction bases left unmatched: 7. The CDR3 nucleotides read TGTGCCAGCAGTTTTGCCGGGACTAGCTCCTACGAGCAGTACTTC. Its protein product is CASSFAGTSSYEQYF.

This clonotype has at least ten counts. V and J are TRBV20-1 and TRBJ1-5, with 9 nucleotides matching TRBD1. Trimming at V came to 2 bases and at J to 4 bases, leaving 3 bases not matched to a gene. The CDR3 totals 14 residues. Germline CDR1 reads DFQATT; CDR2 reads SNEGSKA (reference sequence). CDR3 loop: CSARPGTGNQPQHF. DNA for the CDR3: TGCAGTGCTAGACCTGGGACAGGGAATCAGCCCCAGCATTTT.

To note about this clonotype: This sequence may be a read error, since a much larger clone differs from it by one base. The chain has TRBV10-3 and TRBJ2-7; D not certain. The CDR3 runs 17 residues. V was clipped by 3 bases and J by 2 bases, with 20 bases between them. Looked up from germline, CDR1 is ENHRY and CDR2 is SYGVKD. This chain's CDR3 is CAISEASHSTITYEQYF. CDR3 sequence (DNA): TGTGCCATCAGTGAAGCGTCCCACTCTACTATAACCTACGAGCAGTACTTC.

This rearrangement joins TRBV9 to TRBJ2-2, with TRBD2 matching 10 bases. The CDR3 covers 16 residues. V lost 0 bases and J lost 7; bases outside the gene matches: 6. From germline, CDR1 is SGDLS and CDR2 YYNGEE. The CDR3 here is CASSVEVSGRFGELFF. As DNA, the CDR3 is TGTGCCAGCAGCGTAGAGGTTAGCGGGAGGTTCGGGGAGCTGTTTTTT.

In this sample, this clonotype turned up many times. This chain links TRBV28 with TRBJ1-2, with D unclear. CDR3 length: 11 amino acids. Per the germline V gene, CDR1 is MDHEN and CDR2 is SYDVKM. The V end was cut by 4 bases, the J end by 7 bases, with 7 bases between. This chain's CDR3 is CASSSEGGYTF. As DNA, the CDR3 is TGTGCCAGCAGTTCCGAGGGTGGCTACACCTTC.

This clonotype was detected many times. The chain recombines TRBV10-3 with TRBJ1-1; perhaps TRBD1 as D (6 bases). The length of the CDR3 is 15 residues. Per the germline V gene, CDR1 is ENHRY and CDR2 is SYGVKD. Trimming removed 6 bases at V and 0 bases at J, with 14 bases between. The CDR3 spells CAIREDRTMNTEAFF. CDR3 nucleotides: TGTGCCATCAGGGAGGACAGAACCATGAACACTGAAGCTTTCTTT.

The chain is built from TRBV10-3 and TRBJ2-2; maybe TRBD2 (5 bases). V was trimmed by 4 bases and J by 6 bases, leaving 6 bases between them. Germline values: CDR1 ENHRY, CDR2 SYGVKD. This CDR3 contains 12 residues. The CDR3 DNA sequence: TGTGCCATCAGTGCGGGGTCCGGGGAGCTGTTTTTT. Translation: CAISAGSGELFF.

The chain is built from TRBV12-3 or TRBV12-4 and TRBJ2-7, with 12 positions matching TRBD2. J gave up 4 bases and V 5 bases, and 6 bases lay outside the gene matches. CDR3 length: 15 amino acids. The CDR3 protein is CASSNRLAGVYEQYF. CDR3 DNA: TGTGCCAGCAGTAACCGACTAGCGGGAGTATACGAGCAGTACTTC.

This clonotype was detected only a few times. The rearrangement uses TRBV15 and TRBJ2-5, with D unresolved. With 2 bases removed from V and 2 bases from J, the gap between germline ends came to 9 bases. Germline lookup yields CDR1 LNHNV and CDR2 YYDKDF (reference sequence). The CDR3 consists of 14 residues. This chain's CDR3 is CATSRRGRQETQYF. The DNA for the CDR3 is TGTGCCACCAGCAGACGAGGCAGACAAGAGACCCAGTACTTC.

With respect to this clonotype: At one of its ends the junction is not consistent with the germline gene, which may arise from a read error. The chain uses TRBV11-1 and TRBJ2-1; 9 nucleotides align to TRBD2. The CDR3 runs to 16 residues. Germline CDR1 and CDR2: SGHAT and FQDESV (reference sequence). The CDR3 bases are TGTGCCAGCAGCTTAGCTAGCGGGAGCTCCTACAATGAGGAGTTCTTC. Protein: CASSLASGSSYNEEFF.

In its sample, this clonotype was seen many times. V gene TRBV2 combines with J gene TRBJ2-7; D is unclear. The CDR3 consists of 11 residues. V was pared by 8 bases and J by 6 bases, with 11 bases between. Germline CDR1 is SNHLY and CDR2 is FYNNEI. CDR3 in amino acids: CASGLWGEQYF. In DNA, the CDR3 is TGTGCCAGCGGCCTCTGGGGCGAGCAGTACTTC.